The T cell receptor beta chain described here comes from a study of blood T cell repertoires in COVID-19. Germline trimming cut 6 bases from V and 3 bases from J; bases unmatched to any gene: 5. The germline V gene encodes CDR1 MDHEN and CDR2 SYDVKM. The CDR3 length is 14 residues. The protocol was immunoSEQ multiplex PCR, while the TCRdb copy is restricted to in-frame clones and leaves out a portion. This sample carries under 300,000 clones, about 91% of them seen once, and the ten largest clones take roughly 2.5%. The chain links TRBV28 to TRBJ1-5; 7 bases are a match to TRBD1. The clonotype comes from a woman aged 35 to 49 with acute COVID-19. Sequenced sample: PBMCs or T cells enriched from blood (not recorded which). The CDR3 loop reads CASRRQGHNQPQHF. The CDR3 DNA follows: TGTGCCAGCAGGCGACAGGGCCACAATCAGCCCCAGCATTTT.